This entry is about one T cell receptor (beta chain). A CD45RA+ naive subset and a CD45RA-negative memory subset were split from CD4+ cells. The source of the sample is a study of shared clonotypes between healthy human individuals. Repertoires were generated with immunoSEQ multiplex PCR, while TCRdb's copy carries only in-frame clones and drops some. Among about 2.5 million clones, approximately 90% were seen once, and the ten largest hold around 0.38%. This CDR3 comprises 16 residues. Germline V CDR1 and CDR2: MNHNY, SVGAGI (reference sequence). Trimming stripped 7 bases from V and 2 bases from J, with 20 bases between.

This chain joins TRBV6-6 and TRBJ1-1; D is possibly TRBD1 (6 bases). The sequence was obtained from a man aged 18 to 35 in good health. Some clones in this sample may be carry-over from other donors' samples. Sequenced input: naive CD4+ T cells from PBMCs. Subset given: CD45RA+ positively selected. CDR3 nucleotides: TGTGCCAGCATCCCCCAAACGGGACAAATAAACACTGAAGCTTTCTTT. Its translation: CASIPQTGQINTEAFF.